These T cell receptor beta chains were read from a single sample in a study of T cell repertoires in cytomegalovirus infection. TCRdb called the reads again in MiXCR, with one record for every CDR3 protein. The sample consists of some 160,000 distinct CDR3 sequences, 15% to 20% of them appearing once. Sequencing was done on a sample of CD8+ T cells from PBMCs. These receptors all stem from a human donor in good health (CMV status not recorded). Some clones in this sample may be carry-over from other donors' samples. Each CDR3 is given with its conserved first and last residue. The D gene is left open where the match is weak. Where a row states a size, it is once, few, many or the class of an expanded clone; other rows omit it.

size: NA
D: NA
J: TRBJ2-1
V: TRBV7-2
DNA: TGTGCCAGCAGCTTAGCCCAGATAGACAGAGGAGGGGAGCAGTTCTTC
CDR3: CASSLAQIDRGGEQFF

size: NA
D: TRBD2
J: TRBJ2-1
V: TRBV4-2
DNA: TGTGCCAGCAGCCTTCCGGGACTAGCAGGGAATGAGCAGTTCTTC
CDR3: CASSLPGLAGNEQFF

size: NA
D: TRBD2
J: TRBJ2-5
V: TRBV7-2
DNA: TGTGCCAGCAGCTTCGGGGGGGCCGGGGAGACCCAGTACTTC
CDR3: CASSFGGAGETQYF

size: NA
D: TRBD1
J: TRBJ2-1
V: TRBV28
DNA: TGTGCCAGCAGTTTAGACTCGCCAGGGGGCGATGAGCAGTTCTTC
CDR3: CASSLDSPGGDEQFF

size: NA
D: NA
J: TRBJ2-2
V: TRBV29-1
DNA: TGCAGCGTTCCCCTGGGCGCCGGGGAGCTGTTTTTT
CDR3: CSVPLGAGELFF

size: few
D: NA
J: TRBJ2-2
V: TRBV2
DNA: TGTGCCAGCAGGGACACAGACACCGGGGAGCTGTTTTTT
CDR3: CASRDTDTGELFF

size: NA
D: NA
J: TRBJ2-1
V: TRBV20-1
DNA: TGCAGTGCTAAGATCCGGGACCCTCTTTGGGGTGAGCAGTTCTTC
CDR3: CSAKIRDPLWGEQFF

size: NA
D: NA
J: TRBJ1-2
V: TRBV2
DNA: TGTGCCAGCAGTGAACAAGGAGTTCGGGACGGACCCCGTACCGGCTATGGCTACACCTTC
CDR3: CASSEQGVRDGPRTGYGYTF

size: NA
D: TRBD1
J: TRBJ2-1
V: TRBV7-2
DNA: TGTGCCAGCAGCTCCCGGGACAGGGGTTACAATGAGCAGTTCTTC
CDR3: CASSSRDRGYNEQFF

size: few
D: TRBD2
J: TRBJ2-7
V: TRBV20-1
DNA: TGCAGTGCTAGGAGCGGGGAGACCTACGAGCAGTACTTC
CDR3: CSARSGETYEQYF